This T cell receptor (beta chain) was identified in a study of blood T cell repertoires in COVID-19. On the study more broadly: The United States, Italy and Spain provided the acute and convalescent COVID-19 samples. PBMCs, B-cell-depleted T cells, or T cells provided the cDNA or gDNA that made up the material.

Original processing notes: The assay estimated nucleated cells by amplifying reference gene primers. Produced via immunoSEQ multiplex PCR; TCRdb's table is partial and in-frame only. The V and J calls and clone size were taken over from that table, and D and trimming were inferred from the DNA. The repertoire holds under 150,000 clones, with about nine tenths as singletons. Sequencing input: peripheral blood. This clonotype originated in a man between 45 and 60 years old with active COVID-19.

In DNA form, the CDR3 reads TGTGCCAGCAGCAAAAACAGGGAGGGCGGCTACACCTTC. Amino acid sequence: CASSKNREGGYTF. V gene TRBV7-2 combines with J gene TRBJ1-2, with D perhaps TRBD1 (6 bases). The V gene lost 5 bases and the J gene lost 8 bases, with 15 bases spanning the gap. This CDR3 has 13 amino acids. The germline gives CDR1 SGHTA, CDR2 FQGNSA.